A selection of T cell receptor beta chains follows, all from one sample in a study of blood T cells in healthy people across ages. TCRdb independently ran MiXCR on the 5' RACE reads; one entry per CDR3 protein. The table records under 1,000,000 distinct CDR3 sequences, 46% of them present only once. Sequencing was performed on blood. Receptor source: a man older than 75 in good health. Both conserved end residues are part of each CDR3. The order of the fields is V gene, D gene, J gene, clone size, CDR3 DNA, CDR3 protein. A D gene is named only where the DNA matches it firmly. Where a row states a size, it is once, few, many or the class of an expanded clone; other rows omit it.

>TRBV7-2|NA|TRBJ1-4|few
TGTGCCAGCAGCCACAGGAGAATTAATGAAAAACTGTTTTTT
CASSHRRINEKLFF
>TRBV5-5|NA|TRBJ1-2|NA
TGTGCCAGCAGCTCGGGGCTTCGGGGCTACACCTTC
CASSSGLRGYTF
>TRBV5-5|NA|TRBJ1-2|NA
TGTGCCAGCAGCTTGGATTTATGGGGGGGAACTAACTATGGCTACACCTTC
CASSLDLWGGTNYGYTF
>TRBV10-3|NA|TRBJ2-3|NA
TGTGCCATCAGTGAGAGGAGCGGCGGCACAGATACGCAGTATTTT
CAISERSGGTDTQYF
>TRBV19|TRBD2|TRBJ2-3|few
TGTGCCAGTAGCAAAATTCTACCGGGACTAGCGTCCCCAGATACGCAGTATTTT
CASSKILPGLASPDTQYF
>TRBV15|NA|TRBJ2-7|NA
TGTGCCACCAGCAAGGGGGTCCCCTACGAGCAGTACTTC
CATSKGVPYEQYF
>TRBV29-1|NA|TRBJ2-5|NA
TGCAGCGGTCTGGTCGGGGAGACCCAGTACTTC
CSGLVGETQYF
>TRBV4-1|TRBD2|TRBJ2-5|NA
TGCGCCAGCAGCCAAGATCAGGTACTAGCGGGAGGTCCCTACAATGAGCAGTACTTC
CASSQDQVLAGGPYNEQYF
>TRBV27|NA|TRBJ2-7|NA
TGTGCCAGCAGTGTTACGGCAGGGTACGAGCAGTACTTC
CASSVTAGYEQYF
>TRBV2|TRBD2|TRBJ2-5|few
TGTGCCAGCAGAGGTGGAGCGGGGGGGCAGGAGACCCAGTACTTC
CASRGGAGGQETQYF
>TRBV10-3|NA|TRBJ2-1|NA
TGTGCCATCAGCCCGATGGGGGGCAACAATGAGCAGTTCTTC
CAISPMGGNNEQFF
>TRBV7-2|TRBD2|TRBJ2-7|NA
TGTGCCAGCAGCTATTTAGCGGGAGTCTCCTACAATGAGCAGTACTTC
CASSYLAGVSYNEQYF
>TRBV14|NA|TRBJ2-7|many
TGTGCCAGCAGCCAAGTGTGGGGGTACGAGCAGTACTTC
CASSQVWGYEQYF
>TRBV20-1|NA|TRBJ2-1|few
TGCAGGCCAGAGAGGGTCGGGGGCCCCCCCCAGTTCTTC
CRPERVGGPPQFF
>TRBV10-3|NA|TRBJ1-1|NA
TGTGCCATCAGAGACACAGTAGGGAACACTGAAGCTTTCTTT
CAIRDTVGNTEAFF
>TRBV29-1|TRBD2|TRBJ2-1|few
TGCAGCGTCCCAGCGGGGAGCAACTACAATGAGCAGTTCTTC
CSVPAGSNYNEQFF
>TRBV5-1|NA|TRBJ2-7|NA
TGCGCCAGCAGCACGGGGGACAGCCACTACGAGCAGTACTTC
CASSTGDSHYEQYF
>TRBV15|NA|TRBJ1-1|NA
TGTGCCACCAGCAGAAGAGGGGGGTTGGGCACTGAAGCTTTCTTT
CATSRRGGLGTEAFF
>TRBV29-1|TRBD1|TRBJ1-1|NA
TGCAGCGTTCAAGGACAGGGCACTGAAGCTTTCTTT
CSVQGQGTEAFF
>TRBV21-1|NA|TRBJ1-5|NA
TGTGCCAGCAGCAATCAAACAGGTCTGAGCCCTCAGCCCCAGCATTTT
CASSNQTGLSPQPQHF
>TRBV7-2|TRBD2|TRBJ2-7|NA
TGTGCCAGCAGCTTATCCGTAGCGGGAGTTTACGAGCAGTACTTC
CASSLSVAGVYEQYF
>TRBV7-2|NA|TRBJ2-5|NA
TGTGCCAGCAGCTCTTCCAGGGGTGGCAATGAGCAGTACTTC
CASSSSRGGNEQYF
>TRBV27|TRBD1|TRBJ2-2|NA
TGTGCCAGCAGACTCGAAGGGGGCGCGAGGACCGGGGAGCTGTTTTTT
CASRLEGGARTGELFF
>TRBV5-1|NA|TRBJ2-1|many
TGCGCCAGCAGCCCAACAACCGAGGGCTACAATGAGCAGTTCTTC
CASSPTTEGYNEQFF
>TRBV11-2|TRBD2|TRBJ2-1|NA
TGTGCCAGCAGCTCCCGACTAGCGGGGGAGCACGTCGTACACAATGAGCAGTTCTTC
CASSSRLAGEHVVHNEQFF
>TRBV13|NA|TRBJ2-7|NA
TGTGCCAGCAGCTCCTCGGACAGAGAATACGAGCAGTACTTC
CASSSSDREYEQYF
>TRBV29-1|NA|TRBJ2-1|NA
TGCAGCGTAGAGGGCGGAACGGCGTCCTACAATGAGCAGTTCTTC
CSVEGGTASYNEQFF
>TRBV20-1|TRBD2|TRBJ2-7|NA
TGCAGTGCTGCTACTAGCGGGAATTACGAGCGGTACTTC
CSAATSGNYERYF
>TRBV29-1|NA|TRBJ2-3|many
TGCAGCGTTGATAATGGAGATACGCAGTATTTT
CSVDNGDTQYF
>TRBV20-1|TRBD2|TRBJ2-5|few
TGCAGTGCGACGACTAGCGGCCTTCCTAATGAGCAGTACTTC
CSATTSGLPNEQYF
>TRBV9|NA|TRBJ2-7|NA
TGTGCCAGCAGCGTAGATTACAGGACCTCCTACGAGCAGTACTTC
CASSVDYRTSYEQYF
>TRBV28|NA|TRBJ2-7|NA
TGTGCCAGCAGACGGGGTGGTTGGGAGCAGTACTTC
CASRRGGWEQYF
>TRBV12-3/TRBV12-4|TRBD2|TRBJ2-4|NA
TGTGCCAGCAGTTTAAAGGTGTCTAGCGGGAGTGGTGAGCAGTACTTC
CASSLKVSSGSGEQYF
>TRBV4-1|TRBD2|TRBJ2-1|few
TGCGCCAGCAGCCAAGGGGGACTAGCGGGAGACGGTGAGCAGTTCTTC
CASSQGGLAGDGEQFF
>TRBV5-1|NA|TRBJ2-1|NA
TGCGCCAGCAGGGAAGGGGTCGACAATGAGCAGTTCTTC
CASREGVDNEQFF
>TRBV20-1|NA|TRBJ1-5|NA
TGCAGTGCTAGCGAAACAGGAAAGGGAAATCAGCCCCAGCATTTT
CSASETGKGNQPQHF
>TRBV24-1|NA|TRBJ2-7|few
TGTGCCACCAGTGAACCGGGACCAAACTACGAGCAGTACTTC
CATSEPGPNYEQYF
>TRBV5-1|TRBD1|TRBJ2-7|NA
TGCGCCAGCAGCTTCCTCGAAAACAACAAGGGGGCCGACGAGCAGTACTTC
CASSFLENNKGADEQYF
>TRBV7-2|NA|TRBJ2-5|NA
TGTGCCAGCAGCCCACCGGGACTCCTGCAAGAGACCCAGTACTTC
CASSPPGLLQETQYF
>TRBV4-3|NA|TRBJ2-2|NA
TGCGCCAGCAGCCAAGACCCCAGGGGGAACACCGGGGAGCTGTTTTTT
CASSQDPRGNTGELFF